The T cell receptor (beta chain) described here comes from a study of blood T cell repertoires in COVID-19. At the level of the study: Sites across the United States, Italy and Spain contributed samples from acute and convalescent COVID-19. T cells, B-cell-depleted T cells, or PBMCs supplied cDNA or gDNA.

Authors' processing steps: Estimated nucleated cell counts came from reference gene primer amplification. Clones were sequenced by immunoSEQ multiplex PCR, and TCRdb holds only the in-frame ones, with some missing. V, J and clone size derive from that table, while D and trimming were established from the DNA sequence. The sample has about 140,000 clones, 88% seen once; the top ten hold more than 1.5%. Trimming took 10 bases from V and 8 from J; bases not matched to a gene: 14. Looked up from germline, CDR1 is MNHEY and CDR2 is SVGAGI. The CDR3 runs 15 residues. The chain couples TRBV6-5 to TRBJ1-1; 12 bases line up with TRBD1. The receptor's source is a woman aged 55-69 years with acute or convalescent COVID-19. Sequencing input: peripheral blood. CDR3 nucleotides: TGTGCCACCTCACCCCGGGGACAGGGGGCGGCCGAAGCTTTCTTT. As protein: CATSPRGQGAAEAFF.